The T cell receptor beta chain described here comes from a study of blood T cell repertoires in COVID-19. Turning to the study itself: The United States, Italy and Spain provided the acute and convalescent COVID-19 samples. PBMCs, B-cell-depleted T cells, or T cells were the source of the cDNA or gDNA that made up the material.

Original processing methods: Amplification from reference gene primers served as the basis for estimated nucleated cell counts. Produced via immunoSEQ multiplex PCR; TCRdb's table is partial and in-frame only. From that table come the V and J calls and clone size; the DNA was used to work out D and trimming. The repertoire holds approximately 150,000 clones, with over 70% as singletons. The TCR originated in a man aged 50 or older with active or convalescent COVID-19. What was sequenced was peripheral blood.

CDR3 in DNA: TGTGCCAGCAGTTTGACAGGGGAATGGAATTCACCCCTCCACTTT. Translated: CASSLTGEWNSPLHF. V gene TRBV6-5 combines with J gene TRBJ1-6; 8 nucleotides match TRBD1. CDR1 and CDR2 from the germline V gene are MNHEY and SVGAGI. The CDR3 has 15 amino acids. V trimming: 4 bases; J trimming: 7 bases; junction bases outside the gene matches: 6.